The sequence of this T cell receptor (beta chain) was determined in a study of blood T cell repertoires in COVID-19. Study overall: Researchers got acute and convalescent COVID-19 samples from the United States, Italy and Spain. In each case, the material was cDNA or gDNA derived from T cells, B-cell-depleted T cells, or PBMCs.

Per the authors' pipeline: Estimates of nucleated cell counts were drawn from the amplification of reference gene primers. The table came from immunoSEQ multiplex PCR; TCRdb's copy has only in-frame clones and leaves some out. The V and J calls and the clone size are those of that table, but D and trimming were determined from the DNA. This table has 98,000 or so clones, less than 90% appearing once. CDR3 length: 12 amino acids. This chain uses TRBV21-1 with TRBJ2-3; no check of the table's D call, TRBD1, against the DNA was made. TRBV21-1 is flagged as a pseudogene. The clonotype originates from a human donor in a cohort sampled during active COVID-19. The sample was peripheral blood. CDR3 DNA sequence: TGTGCCAGCGGACACCAGGCGTCACCGTGGTATTTT. Its translation is CASGHQASPWYF.